This TCR beta chain was sequenced during a study of CD8 T cells in Susac syndrome. The study, taken as a whole, reports: By the study's own acknowledgment, its TCR sequencing and HLA analysis included relatively few individuals.

The CDR3 loop spans 13 amino acids. V dropped 7 bases and J dropped 8 bases, with 14 bases sitting between them. Germline assignment: CDR1 SGHNT and CDR2 YENEEA. The T cells that were sequenced for TCR beta were CD8+ and CD4+ cells from blood. The RNA, about 0.45 to 1 ug, was put through reverse transcription using random hexamers. TCRdb reprocessed the immunoSEQ multiplex PCR reads with MiXCR, giving one entry per CDR3 protein. The sample has about 210,000 distinct CDR3 sequences, about 94% seen once; the top ten hold around 0.15%. As concerns this clonotype: What it recognizes is unknown.

The sequenced material came from CD4+ T cells from PBMCs. The sequence was collected from a human donor with Susac syndrome. The rearrangement joins TRBV11-3 to TRBJ2-2; perhaps TRBD2 as D (7 bases). For the CDR3, the DNA is TGTGCCAGCACCCTGGGGGGGCCGGGGGAGCTGTTTTTT. The encoded protein is CASTLGGPGELFF.